This T cell receptor beta chain was sequenced in a study of cytomegalovirus exposure and HLA in healthy donors. Broader study findings: Later on, an analysis found that several of the most significant clusters appeared to be linked to common viral pathogens, which included parvovirus B19. Later work found that TCR association rates differed between HLA loci; DRB1 had the most and HLA-C the fewest.

With respect to this clone: Its antigen is not identified.

The PCR used 60 Vbeta and 13 Jbeta primers. TCRdb's copy holds only in-frame clones and misses some; the assay was immunoSEQ multiplex PCR. Seen here are about 240,000 clones, around four fifths observed once, and the top ten hold about 0.47%. The sequenced material came from PBMCs. This receptor was taken from a boy aged 5-17 years in good health and CMV-seronegative.

CDR3 residues: CASSRDRGTYEQYF. The CDR3 nucleotides read TGTGCCAGCAGCCGGGACAGGGGGACGTACGAGCAGTACTTC. This sequence joins TRBV5-4 and TRBJ2-7; TRBD1 agrees at 11 bases. CDR1 is SGHNT, CDR2 YYREEE, per germline (reference sequence). Germline trimming cut 4 bases from V and 4 bases from J; bases unmatched to any gene: 4. The CDR3 has 14 amino acids.